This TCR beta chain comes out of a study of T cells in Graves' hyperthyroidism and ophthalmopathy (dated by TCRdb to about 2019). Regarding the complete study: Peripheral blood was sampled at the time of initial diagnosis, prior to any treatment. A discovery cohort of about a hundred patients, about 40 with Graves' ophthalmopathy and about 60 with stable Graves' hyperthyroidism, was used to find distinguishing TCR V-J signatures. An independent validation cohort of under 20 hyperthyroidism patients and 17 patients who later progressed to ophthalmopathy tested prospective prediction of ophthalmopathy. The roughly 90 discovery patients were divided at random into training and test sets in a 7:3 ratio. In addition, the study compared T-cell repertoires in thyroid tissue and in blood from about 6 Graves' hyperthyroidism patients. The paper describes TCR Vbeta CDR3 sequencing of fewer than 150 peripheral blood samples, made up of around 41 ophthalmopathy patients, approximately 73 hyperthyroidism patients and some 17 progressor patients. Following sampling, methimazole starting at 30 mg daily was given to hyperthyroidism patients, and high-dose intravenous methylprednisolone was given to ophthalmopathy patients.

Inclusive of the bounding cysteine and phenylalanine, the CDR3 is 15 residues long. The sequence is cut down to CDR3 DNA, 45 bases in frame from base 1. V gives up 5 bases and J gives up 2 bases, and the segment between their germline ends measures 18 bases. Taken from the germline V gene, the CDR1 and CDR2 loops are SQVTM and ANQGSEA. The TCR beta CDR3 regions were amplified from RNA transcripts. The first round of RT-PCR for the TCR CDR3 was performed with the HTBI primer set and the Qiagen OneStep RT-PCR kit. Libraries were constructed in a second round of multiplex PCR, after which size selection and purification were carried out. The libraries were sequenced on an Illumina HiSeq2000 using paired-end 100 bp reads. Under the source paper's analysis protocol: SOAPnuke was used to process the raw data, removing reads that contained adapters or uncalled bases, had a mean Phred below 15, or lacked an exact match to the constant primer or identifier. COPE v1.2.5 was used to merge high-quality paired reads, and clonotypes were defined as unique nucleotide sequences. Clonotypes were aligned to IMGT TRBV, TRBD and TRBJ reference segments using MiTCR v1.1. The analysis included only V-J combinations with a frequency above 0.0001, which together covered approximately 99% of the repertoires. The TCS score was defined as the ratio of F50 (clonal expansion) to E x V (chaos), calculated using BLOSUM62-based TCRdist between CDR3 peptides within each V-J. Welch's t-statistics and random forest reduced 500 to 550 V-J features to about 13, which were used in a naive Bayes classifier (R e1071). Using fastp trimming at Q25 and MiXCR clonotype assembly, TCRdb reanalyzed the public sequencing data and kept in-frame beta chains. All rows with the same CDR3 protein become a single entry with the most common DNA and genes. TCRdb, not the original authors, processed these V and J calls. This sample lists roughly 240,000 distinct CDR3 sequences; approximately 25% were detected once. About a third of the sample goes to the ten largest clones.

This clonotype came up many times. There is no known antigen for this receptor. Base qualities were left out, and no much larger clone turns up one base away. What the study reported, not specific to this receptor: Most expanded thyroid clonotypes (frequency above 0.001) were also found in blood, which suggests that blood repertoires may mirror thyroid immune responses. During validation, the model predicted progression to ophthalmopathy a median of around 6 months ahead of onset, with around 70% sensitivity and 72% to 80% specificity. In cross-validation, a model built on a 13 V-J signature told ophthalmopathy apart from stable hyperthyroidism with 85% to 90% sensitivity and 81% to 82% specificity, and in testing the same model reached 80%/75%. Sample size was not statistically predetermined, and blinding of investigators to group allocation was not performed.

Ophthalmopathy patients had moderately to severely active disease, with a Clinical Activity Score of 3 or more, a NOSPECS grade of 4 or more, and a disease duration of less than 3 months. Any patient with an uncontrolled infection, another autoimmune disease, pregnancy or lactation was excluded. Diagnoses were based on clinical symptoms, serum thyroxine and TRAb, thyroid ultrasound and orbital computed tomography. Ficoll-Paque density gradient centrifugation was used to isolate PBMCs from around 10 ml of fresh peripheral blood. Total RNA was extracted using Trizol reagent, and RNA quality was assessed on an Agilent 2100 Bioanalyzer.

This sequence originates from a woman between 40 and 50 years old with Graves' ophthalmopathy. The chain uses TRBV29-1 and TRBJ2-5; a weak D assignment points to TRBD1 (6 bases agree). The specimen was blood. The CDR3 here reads CSVLPWTDIQETQYF. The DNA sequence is TGCAGCGTTCTCCCTTGGACAGATATACAAGAGACCCAGTACTTC.